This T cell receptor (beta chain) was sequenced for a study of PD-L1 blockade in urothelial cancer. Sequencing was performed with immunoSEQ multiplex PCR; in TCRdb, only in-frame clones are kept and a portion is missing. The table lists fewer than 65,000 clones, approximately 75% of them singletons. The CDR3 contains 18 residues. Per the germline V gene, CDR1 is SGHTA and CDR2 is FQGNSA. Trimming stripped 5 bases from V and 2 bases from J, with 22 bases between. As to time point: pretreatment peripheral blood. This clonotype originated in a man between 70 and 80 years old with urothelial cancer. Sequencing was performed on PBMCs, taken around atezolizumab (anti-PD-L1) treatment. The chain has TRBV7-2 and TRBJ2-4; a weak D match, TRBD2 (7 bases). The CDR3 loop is CASSDDWGAGVTKNIQYF. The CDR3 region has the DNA TGTGCCAGCAGCGACGACTGGGGGGCGGGAGTTACCAAAAACATTCAGTACTTC.